Each of the 26 T cell receptor beta chains below was sequenced from the same sample in a study of Graves' ophthalmopathy and Graves' hyperthyroidism. RNA served as the template for amplifying TCR beta CDR3 regions. In the first round, RT-PCR was carried out with HTBI primers, and a multiplex PCR formed the second round. TCRdb reprocessed the multiplex PCR reads with MiXCR, giving one entry per CDR3 protein. Here the sample spans hundreds of thousands of distinct CDR3 sequences, 35% to 45% being singletons. Sequenced material: peripheral blood. These receptor sequences come from an adult man with Graves' ophthalmopathy.

With regard to this clonotype: A much more abundant neighbour one base away suggests this may be a read error. The chain is built from TRBV19 and TRBJ1-1; D gene unclear. CDR1 and CDR2 (germline): LNHDA, SQIVND (reference sequence). The CDR3 sequence is 13 residues long. The CDR3 loop is CASSIIGNTETFF. CDR3 in DNA: TGTGCCAGTAGTATTATCGGGAACACTGAAACTTTCTTT.

The chain carries TRBV25-1 and TRBJ2-5, with D tentatively TRBD2 (5 bases). The CDR3 runs to 13 residues. Germline CDR1 is MGHDK and CDR2 is SYGVNS. V lost 3 bases to trimming and J lost 2 bases, with 7 bases between them. The CDR3 region has the DNA TGTGCCAGCAGTGAGCCGGGACAAGAGACCCAGTACTTC. Its translation: CASSEPGQETQYF. The whole variable domain, filled in from reference TRBV25-1 and TRBJ2-5, reads EADIYQTPRYLVIGTGKKITLECSQTMGHDKMYWYQQDPGMELHLIHYSYGVNSTEKGDLSSESTVSRIRTEHFPLTLESARPSHTSQYLCASSEPGQETQYFGPGTRLLVL.

This clonotype was observed many times. This chain joins TRBV11-2 and TRBJ2-5; TRBD2 is a possible D gene (6 bases). This CDR3 has 14 residues. Germline CDR1 is SGHAT and CDR2 is FQNNGV. V lost 5 bases and J 5 bases, leaving 15 bases between the germline ends. In DNA form, the CDR3 reads TGTGCCAGCAGCCCCGCTCGCGCGGGGGAGACCCAGTACTTC. This gives the protein CASSPARAGETQYF.

J is TRBJ1-5 and V is TRBV12-3 or TRBV12-4, with no clear D. The CDR3 sequence is 15 residues long. V was pared by 1 base and J by 3 bases, with 10 bases between. CDR3 DNA sequence: TGTGCCAGCAGTTTAGGGACGGCTGTCAATCAGCCCCAGCATTTT. Residues: CASSLGTAVNQPQHF.

This clonotype came up many times. The chain joins TRBV19 to TRBJ1-5, with 8 bases lining up with TRBD1. Germline lookup yields CDR1 LNHDA and CDR2 SQIVND (reference sequence). The junction had 6 bases not matched to a gene; V was cut back by 7 bases and J by 4 bases. This CDR3 comprises 14 residues. The CDR3 DNA reads TGTGCCAGTATGGACAGGGTGGGGAATCAGCCCCAGCATTTT. Protein product: CASMDRVGNQPQHF.

The genes are TRBV12-3 or TRBV12-4 and TRBJ1-3, with D perhaps matching TRBD1 (5 bases). Trimming stripped 6 bases from V and 3 bases from J, with 12 bases between. The CDR3 extends over 14 amino acids. CDR3 sequence reads: CASRSRVSGNTIYF. In DNA form, the CDR3 reads TGTGCCAGCAGGTCCAGGGTCAGTGGAAACACCATATATTTT.

This clonotype was counted at least ten times. This chain connects TRBV20-1 to TRBJ2-5; 11 positions match TRBD2. Trimming removed 2 bases from V and 6 bases from J; junction bases left unmatched: 2. The CDR3 sequence is 13 residues long. The V gene's germline CDR1 is DFQATT and CDR2 SNEGSKA (reference sequence). DNA of the CDR3: TGCAGTGCTAGACTAGCGGGAGGTCAGACCCAGTACTTC. Translating it yields CSARLAGGQTQYF.

This chain connects TRBV9 to TRBJ2-3; 8 nucleotides match TRBD2. The germline V gene has CDR1 SGDLS and CDR2 YYNGEE. The CDR3 runs 17 residues. The J segment lost 0 bases and the V segment lost 4 bases, leaving 10 bases of the junction unmatched. Here the CDR3 DNA reads TGTGCCAGCAGCTCCCGCCTGTCGGGGGGGAGCACAGATACGCAGTATTTT. It is translated as CASSSRLSGGSTDTQYF.

The V and J genes are TRBV7-3 and TRBJ1-1; D gene ambiguous. The CDR3 totals 13 residues. V was shortened by 9 bases and J by 0 bases, with 11 bases between the two germline ends. CDR1 is SGHTA, CDR2 FQGTGA, per germline. The CDR3 region has the DNA TGTGCCAGGCCCCCCCTTATGAACACTGAAGCTTTCTTT. Its translation: CARPPLMNTEAFF. The full variable domain, its missing parts supplied by reference TRBV7-3 and TRBJ1-1, is GAGVSQTPSNKVTEKGKYVELRCDPISGHTALYWYRQSLGQGPEFLIYFQGTGAADDSGLPNDRFFAVRPEGSVSTLKIQRTERGDSAVYLCARPPLMNTEAFFGQGTRLTVV.

This clonotype was seen many times. This chain uses TRBV25-1 with TRBJ1-3; D call uncertain. Germline V lookup: CDR1 MGHDK, CDR2 SYGVNS. This CDR3 is 14 amino acids long. V was shortened by 4 bases and J by 2 bases, with 9 bases between the two germline ends. CDR3 sequence: CASSVDNAGNTIYF. CDR3 bases: TGTGCCAGCAGTGTCGACAATGCTGGAAACACCATATATTTT.

The chain has TRBV12-3 or TRBV12-4 and TRBJ2-6, with 7 nucleotides matching TRBD1. J gave up 0 bases and V 5 bases, and 7 bases lay outside the gene matches. The CDR3 sequence is 17 residues long. Written as DNA, the CDR3 is TGTGCCAGCAGTAAACGACAGGGAATCTCTGGGGCCAACGTCCTGACTTTC. Translating it yields CASSKRQGISGANVLTF.

This clonotype was detected ten times or more. This rearrangement joins TRBV7-9 to TRBJ2-5; D gene unclear. Germline V gene lookup returns CDR1 SEHNR and CDR2 FQNEAQ (reference sequence). CDR3 size: 12 residues. V dropped 4 bases and J dropped 5 bases, with 8 bases sitting between them. CDR3 bases: TGTGCCAGCAGCTCCTTCACGGAGACCCAGTACTTC. Translation: CASSSFTETQYF.

The sample holds one count of this clonotype. The V gene is TRBV25-1, the J gene TRBJ2-2; 11 bases align to TRBD1. The V segment lost 7 bases and the J segment 4 bases; nucleotides outside the gene matches: 5. Germline loops: CDR1 MGHDK, CDR2 SYGVNS. This CDR3 has 15 residues. The CDR3 spells CASTPGQGVTGELFF. CDR3 bases: TGTGCCAGCACTCCGGGACAGGGGGTCACCGGGGAGCTGTTTTTT.

The rearrangement uses TRBV25-1 and TRBJ1-4, with unresolved D. Trimming left V 4 bases short and J 5 bases short, with 14 bases between. CDR3 length equals 15 residues. The germline gives CDR1 MGHDK, CDR2 SYGVNS. The CDR3 here is CASSATNQPNEKLFF. As DNA, the CDR3 is TGTGCCAGCAGTGCCACGAACCAACCAAATGAAAAACTGTTTTTT.

On this clonotype: The final CDR3 position lacks the conserved phenylalanine or tryptophan, pointing to a likely read error. No DNA is shown, since the ends of the CDR3 on it are uncertain; the CDR3 is the one TCRdb lists. The rearrangement links TRBV5-1 to TRBJ1-4; the table gives TRBD1 as D, unverified against the DNA. The CDR3 is 10 residues long, counting both termini. Per germline, CDR1 SGHRS and CDR2 YFSETQ. The CDR3 reads CASSSGQPQL.

There are many counts of this clonotype. This chain connects TRBV7-6 to TRBJ2-2; D might be TRBD1 (5 bases). CDR1 and CDR2 from the germline V gene are SGHVS and FNYEAQ. The CDR3 length is 16 residues. V lost 1 base to trimming and J lost 4 bases, with 13 bases between them. The chain's CDR3 is CASSLEAWGGTGELFF. The CDR3 coding sequence is TGTGCCAGCAGCTTAGAGGCCTGGGGCGGCACCGGGGAGCTGTTTTTT.

The V call is TRBV5-1, the J call TRBJ2-2; no definite D call. The CDR3 is made up of 16 amino acids. The V gene's germline CDR1 is SGHRS and CDR2 YFSETQ. The germline V and J ends were trimmed by 0 bases and 0 bases, with 9 bases remaining between them. The CDR3 sequence: CASSLAGSTNTGELFF. The CDR3, as DNA: TGCGCCAGCAGCTTGGCCGGCTCTACGAACACCGGGGAGCTGTTTTTT.

In its sample, this clonotype was seen many times. The chain has TRBV20-1 and TRBJ2-7; 10 nucleotides align to TRBD2. The length of the CDR3 is 14 residues. V lost 0 bases and J lost 7; bases outside the gene matches: 6. CDR1 is DFQATT and CDR2 is SNEGSKA in the germline V gene (reference sequence). This CDR3 is CSARDAGTSVEQYF. The CDR3 DNA reads as TGCAGTGCTAGAGACGCCGGGACTAGCGTTGAGCAGTACTTC.

Concerning this clonotype: The CDR3 does not end in the conserved phenylalanine or tryptophan, so this is likely a read error. The DNA is left out, because the CDR3 cannot be placed on it with certainty; the CDR3 is given as TCRdb lists it. V and J are TRBV12-3 or TRBV12-4 and TRBJ1-3. The CDR3 is 8 residues long, ends included. This CDR3 reads CASSYSLP.

This clonotype was counted many times. The J gene is TRBJ1-1, the V gene TRBV12-3 or TRBV12-4; D is undetermined. The CDR3 consists of 12 residues. V gave up 8 bases and J gave up 11 bases, with 18 bases separating them. CDR3 DNA sequence: TGTGCCAGCTCCCCGGAAGGCCTCCCGGCTTTCTTT. As protein: CASSPEGLPAFF.

In this sample, this clonotype turned up many times. The chain recombines TRBV25-1 with TRBJ1-1; perhaps TRBD1 as D (6 bases). This CDR3 comprises 12 residues. V lost 5 bases and J 4 bases, leaving 8 bases between the germline ends. Germline loops: CDR1 MGHDK, CDR2 SYGVNS. CDR3 in amino acids: CASSPGATEAFF. In nucleotides, the CDR3 is TGTGCCAGCAGTCCAGGGGCCACTGAAGCTTTCTTT.

The rearrangement joins TRBV11-2 to TRBJ1-1, with a weak D call TRBD1 (5 bases). Germline-derived CDR1 and CDR2 are SGHAT and FQNNGV. The CDR3 runs 13 residues. The V gene lost 6 bases and the J gene lost 4 bases, with 12 bases spanning the gap. The CDR3 reads CASSAWGFTEAFF. In DNA form, the CDR3 reads TGTGCCAGCAGTGCATGGGGGTTCACTGAAGCTTTCTTT.

The chain has TRBV12-5 and TRBJ2-7; D possibly corresponds to TRBD2 (5 bases). CDR1 and CDR2 (germline): LGHNT, FRNRAP. The length of the CDR3 is 13 residues. The V gene lost 6 bases and the J gene lost 1 base, with 10 bases spanning the gap. In nucleotides, the CDR3 is TGTGCTAGTGGGCCCGGGATGTCCTACGAGCAGTACTTC. This gives the protein CASGPGMSYEQYF. Full variable domain (remainder filled in from reference TRBV12-5 and TRBJ2-7): DARVTQTPRHKVTEMGQEVTMRCQPILGHNTVFWYRQTMMQGLELLAYFRNRAPLDDSGMPKDRFSAEMPDATLATLKIQPSEPRDSAVYFCASGPGMSYEQYFGPGTRLTVT.

The genes are TRBV4-1 and TRBJ2-7; D might be TRBD1 (5 bases). This CDR3 has 14 residues. CDR1 is MGHRA and CDR2 is YSYEKL in the germline V gene. Trimming cost V 3 bases and J 4 bases, with 13 bases left between them. This CDR3 reads CASSQGIDRYEQYF. In DNA form, the CDR3 reads TGCGCCAGCAGCCAGGGGATTGACAGATACGAGCAGTACTTC.

This clonotype was picked up many times. The chain has TRBV11-2 and TRBJ1-2; D unclear. The CDR3 consists of 13 residues. Trimming cost V 4 bases and J 8 bases, with 14 bases left between them. Germline V gene data show CDR1 as SGHAT and CDR2 as FQNNGV. As DNA, the CDR3 is TGTGCCAGCAGCTCTAGACAAAGTTCGGGCTACACCTTC. It specifies CASSSRQSSGYTF. Based on the CDR3 plus reference TRBV11-2 and TRBJ1-2, the full variable domain is EAGVAQSPRYKIIEKRQSVAFWCNPISGHATLYWYQQILGQGPKLLIQFQNNGVVDDSQLPKDRFSAERLKGVDSTLKIQPAKLEDSAVYLCASSSRQSSGYTFGSGTRLTVV.

This clonotype has at least ten counts. The chain uses TRBV14 and TRBJ1-2; D ambiguous. The germline gives CDR1 SGHDN, CDR2 FVKESK. The CDR3 is 14 amino acids. The V end was cut by 0 bases, the J end by 8 bases, with 13 bases between. The CDR3 spells CASSQDRAPRGYTF. The DNA for the CDR3 is TGTGCCAGCAGCCAAGATCGCGCCCCCCGGGGCTACACCTTC. Full variable domain (remainder filled in from reference TRBV14 and TRBJ1-2): EAGVTQFPSHSVIEKGQTVTLRCDPISGHDNLYWYRRVMGKEIKFLLHFVKESKQDESGMPNNRFLAERTGGTYSTLKVQPAELEDSGVYFCASSQDRAPRGYTFGSGTRLTVV.